The clone carrying this TCR beta chain was seen many times. The data derive from a study of blood T cell repertoires in COVID-19. Study context: The cDNA or gDNA used as material had been derived from T cells, B-cell-depleted T cells, or PBMCs.

In terms of age and location, participants ranged from about 18 to 100 years and lived in under 30 US areas. The CDR3 spans 15 residues. Germline trimming cut 2 bases from V and 8 bases from J; bases unmatched to any gene: 3. The V gene's germline CDR1 is MNHNS and CDR2 SASEGT. Produced via immunoSEQ multiplex PCR; TCRdb's table is partial and in-frame only. The sample carries about 300,000 clones, approximately 83% recorded once. The genes are TRBV6-1 and TRBJ2-1; 13 bases agree with TRBD2. Sequenced material: PBMCs or T cells enriched from blood (not recorded which). This clonotype was obtained from a man aged 30 to 39 who had recovered from COVID-19. CDR3 loop: CASSETSGGAHEQFF. CDR3 bases: TGTGCCAGCAGTGAAACTAGCGGGGGGGCACATGAGCAGTTCTTC.